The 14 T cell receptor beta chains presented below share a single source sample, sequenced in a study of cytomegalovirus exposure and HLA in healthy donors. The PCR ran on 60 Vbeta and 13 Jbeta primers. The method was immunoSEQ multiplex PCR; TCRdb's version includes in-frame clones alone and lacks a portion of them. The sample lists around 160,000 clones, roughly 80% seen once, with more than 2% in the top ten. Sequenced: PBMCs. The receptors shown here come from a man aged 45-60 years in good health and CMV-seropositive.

This chain's CDR3 is CASSSGTVAYEQYF. For the CDR3, the DNA is TGTGCCAGCAGTTCTGGGACAGTGGCCTACGAGCAGTACTTC. The chain has TRBV27 and TRBJ2-5, with 7 bases matching TRBD1. The DNA end lines up better with TRBJ2-7; the J call may be wrong. CDR1 MNHEY and CDR2 SMNVEV come from the germline V gene (reference sequence). The CDR3 sequence is 14 residues long.

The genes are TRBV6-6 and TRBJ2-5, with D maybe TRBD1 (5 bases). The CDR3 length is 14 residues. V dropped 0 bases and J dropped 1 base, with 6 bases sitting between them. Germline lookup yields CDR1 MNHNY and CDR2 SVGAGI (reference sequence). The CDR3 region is CASSYSQGQETQYF. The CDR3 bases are TGTGCCAGCAGTTACTCCCAGGGCCAAGAGACCCAGTACTTC.

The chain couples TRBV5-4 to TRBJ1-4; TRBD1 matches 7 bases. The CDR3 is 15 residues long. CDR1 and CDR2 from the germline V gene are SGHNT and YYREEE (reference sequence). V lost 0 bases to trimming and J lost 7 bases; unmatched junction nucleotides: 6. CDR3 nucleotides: TGTGCCAGCAGCTTGGAGGGGGACAGCTTTGAAAAACTGTTTTTT. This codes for CASSLEGDSFEKLFF.

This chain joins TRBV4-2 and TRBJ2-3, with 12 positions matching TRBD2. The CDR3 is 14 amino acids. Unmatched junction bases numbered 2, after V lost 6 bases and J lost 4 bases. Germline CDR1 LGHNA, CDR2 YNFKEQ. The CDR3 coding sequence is TGTGCCAGCAGACTAGCGGGGGGCTCAGATACGCAGTATTTT. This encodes CASRLAGGSDTQYF.

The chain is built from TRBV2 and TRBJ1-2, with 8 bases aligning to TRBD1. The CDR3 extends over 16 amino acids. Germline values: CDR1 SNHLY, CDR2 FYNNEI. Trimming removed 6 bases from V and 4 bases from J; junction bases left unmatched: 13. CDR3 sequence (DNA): TGTGCCAGCAGAGAGAGACAGGGGTCGACGGGCTATGGCTACACCTTC. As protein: CASRERQGSTGYGYTF.

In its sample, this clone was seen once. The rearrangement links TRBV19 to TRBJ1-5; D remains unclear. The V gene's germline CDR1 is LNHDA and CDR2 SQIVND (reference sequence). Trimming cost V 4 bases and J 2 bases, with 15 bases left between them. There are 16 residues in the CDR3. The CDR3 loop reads CASSRPPGVGNQPQHF. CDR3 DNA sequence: TGTGCCAGTAGTAGGCCCCCCGGGGTGGGCAATCAGCCCCAGCATTTT. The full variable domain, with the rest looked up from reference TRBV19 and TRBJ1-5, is DGGITQSPKYLFRKEGQNVTLSCEQNLNHDAMYWYRQDPGQGLRLIYYSQIVNDFQKGDIAEGYSVSREKKESFPLTVTSAQKNPTAFYLCASSRPPGVGNQPQHFGDGTRLSIL.

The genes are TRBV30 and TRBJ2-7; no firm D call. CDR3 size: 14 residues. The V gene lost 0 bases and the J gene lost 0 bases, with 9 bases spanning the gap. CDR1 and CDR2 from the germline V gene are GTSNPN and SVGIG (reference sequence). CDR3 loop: CAWSVLQDSYEQYF. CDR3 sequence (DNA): TGTGCCTGGAGTGTACTGCAGGACTCCTACGAGCAGTACTTC.

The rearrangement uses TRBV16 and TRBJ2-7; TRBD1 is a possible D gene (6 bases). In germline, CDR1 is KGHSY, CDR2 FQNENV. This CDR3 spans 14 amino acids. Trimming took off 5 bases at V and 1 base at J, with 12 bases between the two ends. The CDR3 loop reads CASSTHRASYEQYF. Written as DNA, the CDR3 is TGTGCCAGCAGCACCCACAGGGCTTCCTACGAGCAGTACTTC. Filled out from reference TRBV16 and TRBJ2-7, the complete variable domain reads GEEVAQTPKHLVRGEGQKAKLYCAPIKGHSYVFWYQQVLKNEFKFLISFQNENVFDETGMPKERFSAKCLPNSPCSLEIQATKLEDSAVYFCASSTHRASYEQYFGPGTRLTVT.

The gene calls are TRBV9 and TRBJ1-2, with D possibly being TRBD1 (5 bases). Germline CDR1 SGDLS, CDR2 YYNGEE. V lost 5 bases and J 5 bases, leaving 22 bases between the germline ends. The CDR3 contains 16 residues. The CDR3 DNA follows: TGTGCCAGCAGAGATCCGGGACTAAGCGGGAAATATGGCTACACCTTC. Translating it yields CASRDPGLSGKYGYTF.

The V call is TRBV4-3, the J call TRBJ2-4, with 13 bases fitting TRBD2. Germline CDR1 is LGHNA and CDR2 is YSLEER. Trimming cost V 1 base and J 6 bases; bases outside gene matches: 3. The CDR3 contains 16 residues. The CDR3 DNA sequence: TGCGCCAGCAGCCAAGTGACTAGCGGGGGGATAAACATTCAGTACTTC. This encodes CASSQVTSGGINIQYF.

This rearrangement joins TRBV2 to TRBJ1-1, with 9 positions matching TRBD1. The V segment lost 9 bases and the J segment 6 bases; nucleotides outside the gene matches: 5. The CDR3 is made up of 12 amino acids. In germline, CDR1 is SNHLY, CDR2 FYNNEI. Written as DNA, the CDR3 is TGTGCCAGGGGGACAGGGATCGCTGAAGCTTTCTTT. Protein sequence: CARGTGIAEAFF. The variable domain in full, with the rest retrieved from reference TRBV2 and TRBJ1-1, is EPEVTQTPSHQVTQMGQEVILRCVPISNHLYFYWYRQILGQKVEFLVSFYNNEISEKSEIFDDQFSVERPDGSNFTLKIRSTKLEDSAMYFCARGTGIAEAFFGQGTRLTVV.

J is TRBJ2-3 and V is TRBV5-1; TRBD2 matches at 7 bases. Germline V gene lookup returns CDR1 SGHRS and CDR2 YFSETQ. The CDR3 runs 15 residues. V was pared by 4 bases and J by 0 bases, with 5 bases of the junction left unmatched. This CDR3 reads CASSVGGSSTDTQYF. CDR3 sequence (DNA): TGCGCCAGCAGCGTCGGGGGGTCTAGCACAGATACGCAGTATTTT.

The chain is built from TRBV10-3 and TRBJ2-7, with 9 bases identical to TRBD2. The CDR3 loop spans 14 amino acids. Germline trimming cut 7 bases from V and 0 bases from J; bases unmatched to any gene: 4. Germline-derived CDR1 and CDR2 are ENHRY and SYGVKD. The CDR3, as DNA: TGTGCCATCAAGGGACTAGCAGACTCCTACGAGCAGTACTTC. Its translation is CAIKGLADSYEQYF.

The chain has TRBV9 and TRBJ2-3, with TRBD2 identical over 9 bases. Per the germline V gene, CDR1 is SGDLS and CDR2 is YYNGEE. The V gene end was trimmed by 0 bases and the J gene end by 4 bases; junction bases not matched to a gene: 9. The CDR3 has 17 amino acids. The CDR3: CASSVEGGSGGADTQYF. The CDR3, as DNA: TGTGCCAGCAGCGTAGAGGGTGGTAGCGGGGGCGCAGATACGCAGTATTTT.